This T cell receptor beta chain was retrieved from a study of radiotherapy plus CTLA-4 blockade in lung cancer. As for the study in general: Objective response rate was about 18%; disease control rate, approximately 28%. Points from the study as a whole: In blood, tumor-derived TCR clones expanded after radiotherapy plus ipilimumab.

Each patient with chemo-refractory metastatic non-small-cell lung cancer was treated with focal radiation plus CTLA-4 blockade using ipilimumab. The data were produced by immunoSEQ multiplex PCR, yet TCRdb's version contains in-frame clones alone and is incomplete. The table shows about 45,000 clones, with approximately 79% occurring only once. The CDR3 length is 14 residues. Germline-derived CDR1 and CDR2 are SGHRS and YFSETQ. Worth noting for this clone: Its antigen is still unknown. Relative to the germline gene, one junction end is altered; a read error may explain this.

This clonotype originated in a human donor with non-small cell lung cancer who had stable disease on radiotherapy plus ipilimumab. This specimen was peripheral blood, taken from a patient treated with radiotherapy plus ipilimumab. The chain links TRBV5-1 to TRBJ1-6; 9 bases align to TRBD1. In DNA, the CDR3 is TGTGCCAGCAGCACGGGACAGGGAGGTTCACCCCTCCACTTT. Amino acid sequence: CASSTGQGGSPLHF.